Each of the 26 T cell receptor beta chains below was sequenced from the same sample in a study of T cell responses to AZD1222 COVID-19 vaccine. Assay: immunoSEQ multiplex PCR; the TCRdb copy retains only in-frame clones and omits some. The sample records over 130,000 clones, roughly nine tenths being singletons. The starting material was peripheral blood, obtained 28 days after the second AZD1222 dose. Source of these receptors: an adult who received the AZD1222 COVID-19 vaccine.

The chain combines TRBV18 with TRBJ1-1; no clear D gene. V lost 3 bases to trimming and J lost 1 base, with 12 bases between them. This CDR3 has 15 amino acids. Looked up from germline, CDR1 is KGHSH and CDR2 is LQKENI. The CDR3 nucleotides are TGTGCCAGCTCACCGTTGAGATTACGGAACACTGAAGCTTTCTTT. This encodes CASSPLRLRNTEAFF.

This chain uses TRBV5-1 with TRBJ1-4; D gene uncertain. From germline, CDR1 is SGHRS and CDR2 YFSETQ. The germline V and J ends were trimmed by 0 bases and 4 bases, with 13 bases remaining between them. This CDR3 comprises 16 residues. In DNA, the CDR3 is TGCGCCAGCAGCTTGGATCAGATACGGATTAATGAAAAACTGTTTTTT. Encoded protein: CASSLDQIRINEKLFF.

This clone was recorded a few times. The J gene is TRBJ2-1, the V gene TRBV4-2, with TRBD2 identical over 16 bases. CDR1 is LGHNA and CDR2 is YNFKEQ in the germline V gene. Trimming took 0 bases from V and 9 from J; bases not matched to a gene: 2. The CDR3 extends over 16 amino acids. CDR3 sequence reads: CASSQEGTSGRVEQFF. The CDR3 nucleotides are TGTGCCAGCAGCCAAGAAGGGACTAGCGGGAGGGTTGAGCAGTTCTTC.

This sequence joins TRBV5-1 and TRBJ1-1; unclear D gene. Germline loops: CDR1 SGHRS, CDR2 YFSETQ. The V and J ends lost 0 bases and 0 bases respectively, with 15 bases between them. This CDR3 comprises 17 residues. The CDR3 spells CASSLGPLGNMNTEAFF. The CDR3 region has the DNA TGCGCCAGCAGCTTGGGACCCCTAGGTAATATGAACACTGAAGCTTTCTTT.

The rearrangement links TRBV28 to TRBJ1-3; D is perhaps TRBD1 (5 bases). Germline lookup yields CDR1 MDHEN and CDR2 SYDVKM. CDR3 length equals 15 residues. With 1 base removed from V and 0 bases from J, the gap between germline ends came to 7 bases. The chain's CDR3 is CASSLSQGSGNTIYF. As DNA, the CDR3 is TGTGCCAGCAGTTTATCGCAGGGCTCTGGAAACACCATATATTTT.

In this sample, this clone turned up a few times. The chain links TRBV11-3 to TRBJ2-1; D is unclear. The CDR3 contains 14 residues. Trimming cost V 0 bases and J 2 bases, with 5 bases left between them. Germline lookup yields CDR1 SGHNT and CDR2 YENEEA. This chain's CDR3 is CASSLENAYNEQFF. The DNA of the CDR3 is TGTGCCAGCAGCTTAGAAAATGCCTACAATGAGCAGTTCTTC.

The CDR3 reads CASSSRHDSTDTQYF. In DNA form, the CDR3 reads TGTGCCAGCAGCTCCAGACACGATAGCACAGATACGCAGTATTTT. This chain joins TRBV7-9 and TRBJ2-3; D remains unclear. This CDR3 is built from 15 residues. Germline lookup yields CDR1 SEHNR and CDR2 FQNEAQ (reference sequence). Trimming shortened V by 4 bases and J by 0 bases, and 11 bases separated the two germline ends.

This chain links TRBV3-1 (or the pseudogene TRBV3-2) with TRBJ2-7; 8 bases map to TRBD2. The CDR3 loop spans 16 amino acids. With V trimmed by 1 base and J by 1 base, 6 bases remained unmatched. Looked up from germline, CDR1 is LGHDT and CDR2 is YNNKEL (reference sequence). In DNA, the CDR3 is TGTGCCAGCAGCCAAGGGCCGGGAGGGACTTCCTACGAGCAGTACTTC. Amino acid sequence: CASSQGPGGTSYEQYF.

The CDR3 here is CASSLFLSPRDGYTF. The CDR3, as DNA: TGTGCCAGCAGCTTATTTCTGAGCCCTCGGGATGGCTACACCTTC. The chain recombines TRBV7-8 with TRBJ1-2; D not resolved. The CDR3 has 15 residues. Between the trimmed V and J ends, which lost 2 bases and 6 bases, there was a span of 16 bases. In germline, CDR1 is SGHVS, CDR2 FQNEAQ. The full variable domain, with the rest looked up from reference TRBV7-8 and TRBJ1-2, is GAGVSQSPRYKVAKRGQDVALRCDPISGHVSLFWYQQALGQGPEFLTYFQNEAQLDKSGLPSDRFFAERPEGSVSTLKIQRTQQEDSAVYLCASSLFLSPRDGYTFGSGTRLTVV.

The chain recombines TRBV25-1 with TRBJ2-1; 8 positions agree with TRBD1. The CDR3 is 17 residues long. Germline assignment: CDR1 MGHDK and CDR2 SYGVNS. Trimming cost V 4 bases and J 2 bases; bases outside gene matches: 10. The CDR3 reads CASSAYRDRKAYNEQFF. CDR3 nucleotides: TGTGCCAGCAGTGCCTACCGGGACAGGAAAGCCTACAATGAGCAGTTCTTC.

This rearrangement joins TRBV18 to TRBJ2-3, with D tentatively TRBD1 or TRBD2 (5 bases each). Trimming cost V 3 bases and J 4 bases, with 20 bases left between them. There are 17 residues in the CDR3. Germline lookup yields CDR1 KGHSH and CDR2 LQKENI. For the CDR3, the DNA is TGTGCCAGCTCACCTTCCGGGGCCCTTGTAACGTCAGATACGCAGTATTTT. Protein sequence: CASSPSGALVTSDTQYF. Using reference TRBV18 and TRBJ2-3 for the parts outside the CDR3, the full variable domain is NAGVMQNPRHLVRRRGQEARLRCSPMKGHSHVYWYRQLPEEGLKFMVYLQKENIIDESGMPKERFSAEFPKEGPSILRIQQVVRGDSAAYFCASSPSGALVTSDTQYFGPGTRLTVL.

This chain joins TRBV27 and TRBJ1-2, with 8 bases that match TRBD1. V lost 6 bases and J lost 3; bases outside the gene matches: 6. The CDR3 length is 14 residues. Germline CDR1 reads MNHEY; CDR2 reads SMNVEV (reference sequence). CDR3 in amino acids: CASSRGQGDYGYTF. In DNA form, the CDR3 reads TGTGCCAGCAGCCGAGGACAGGGCGACTATGGCTACACCTTC.

This clone was counted once. The genes are TRBV2 and TRBJ2-7, with D perhaps TRBD1 (5 bases). This CDR3 spans 16 amino acids. CDR1 is SNHLY and CDR2 is FYNNEI in the germline V gene. Deletions cut 7 bases from V and 2 bases from J, with 21 bases between. As DNA, the CDR3 is TGTGCCAGCAAAGGGTACTCCGAAGACAGCACCTACGAGCAGTACTTC. Protein: CASKGYSEDSTYEQYF.

This chain joins TRBV19 and TRBJ1-2, with a tentative D call TRBD1 (6 bases). Trimming took off 7 bases at V and 13 bases at J, with 25 bases between the two ends. Germline values: CDR1 LNHDA, CDR2 SQIVND (reference sequence). The CDR3 spans 14 residues. CDR3 loop: CASTKRGFGMAGTF. The CDR3 bases are TGTGCCAGTACTAAAAGGGGGTTCGGTATGGCTGGCACCTTC.

The chain employs TRBV6-1 and TRBJ1-5, with 7 nucleotides matching TRBD1. The CDR3 loop spans 17 amino acids. Unmatched junction bases numbered 13, after V lost 4 bases and J lost 4 bases. Germline V gives CDR1 MNHNS, CDR2 SASEGT. The chain's CDR3 is CASSVGQGGVRNQPQHF. CDR3 sequence (DNA): TGTGCCAGCAGTGTTGGGCAGGGGGGCGTCCGTAATCAGCCCCAGCATTTT.

The CDR3 nucleotides read TGTGCCAGCAGCTTGACACAGGGGTCGGTCAATGAGCAGTTCTTC. It encodes CASSLTQGSVNEQFF. This rearrangement joins TRBV5-5 to TRBJ2-1; TRBD1 agrees at 7 bases. Unmatched junction bases numbered 7, after V lost 1 base and J lost 6 bases. The CDR3 has 15 residues. Germline V CDR1 and CDR2: SGHKS, YYEKEE (reference sequence).

The chain carries TRBV19 and TRBJ1-2; 11 positions match TRBD1. This CDR3 region has 15 residues. Germline CDR1 LNHDA, CDR2 SQIVND (reference sequence). Trimming removed 10 bases from V and 2 bases from J; junction bases left unmatched: 9. The CDR3 protein is CATTDRGRNNYGYTF. DNA of the CDR3: TGTGCCACTACGGACAGGGGGCGGAACAACTATGGCTACACCTTC.

The CDR3 is CASSLGREQYF. CDR3 DNA sequence: TGTGCCAGCAGCCTCGGACGTGAGCAGTACTTC. This sequence joins TRBV6-5 and TRBJ2-7; D gene unclear. Germline V gene data show CDR1 as MNHEY and CDR2 as SVGAGI. The CDR3 consists of 11 residues. The V and J ends lost 6 bases and 7 bases respectively, with 10 bases between them.

The chain combines TRBV12-3 or TRBV12-4 with TRBJ2-5, with D tentatively TRBD2 (6 bases). The germline V and J ends were trimmed by 5 bases and 4 bases, with 11 bases remaining between them. CDR3 size: 13 residues. DNA for the CDR3: TGTGCCAGCAGTCCAAGAGCGGGAGAGACCCAGTACTTC. Protein: CASSPRAGETQYF.

The chain links TRBV28 to TRBJ2-7, with a possible D match to TRBD2 (6 bases). The CDR3 loop spans 13 amino acids. CDR1 MDHEN and CDR2 SYDVKM come from the germline V gene. Deletions cut 2 bases from V and 2 bases from J, with 7 bases between. The DNA of the CDR3 is TGTGCCAGCAGTTTAGCGGGGACCTACGAGCAGTACTTC. Translating gives CASSLAGTYEQYF.

The CDR3 spells CASSHGQSRGNTEAFF. The CDR3 nucleotides read TGTGCCAGCAGCCATGGACAGTCCAGAGGGAACACTGAAGCTTTCTTT. The chain employs TRBV11-3 and TRBJ1-1, with D perhaps matching TRBD1 (6 bases). This CDR3 is built from 16 residues. V gave up 5 bases and J gave up 1 base, with 17 bases separating them. Germline lookup yields CDR1 SGHNT and CDR2 YENEEA.

CDR3 residues: CASSLGLAASRGDTQYF. The CDR3 DNA is TGTGCCAGCAGTTTAGGACTAGCGGCCAGTCGTGGAGATACGCAGTATTTT. The V call is TRBV27, the J call TRBJ2-3, with 10 bases lining up with TRBD2. The V gene end was trimmed by 2 bases and the J gene end by 5 bases; junction bases not matched to a gene: 10. The CDR3 loop spans 17 amino acids. Germline V gene lookup returns CDR1 MNHEY and CDR2 SMNVEV (reference sequence).

The chain has TRBV29-1 and TRBJ2-3, with D perhaps assigned TRBD1 or TRBD2 (5 bases each). In germline, CDR1 is SQVTM, CDR2 ANQGSEA. V shed 5 bases and J shed 1 base, with 13 bases lying between them. This CDR3 spans 14 amino acids. Written as DNA, the CDR3 is TGCAGCGTTAACCGGGACCCCGGCACAGATACGCAGTATTTT. Translation gives CSVNRDPGTDTQYF.

The chain's CDR3 is CASRKGQGISQPQHF. Here the CDR3 DNA reads TGTGCCAGTAGAAAGGGGCAGGGGATAAGTCAGCCCCAGCATTTT. This sequence joins TRBV19 and TRBJ1-5; D may be TRBD1 (6 bases). The CDR3 loop spans 15 amino acids. The ends were cut back, 6 bases at V and 6 bases at J, with 18 bases in the middle. Germline-derived CDR1 and CDR2 are LNHDA and SQIVND (reference sequence). Based on the CDR3 plus reference TRBV19 and TRBJ1-5, the full variable domain is DGGITQSPKYLFRKEGQNVTLSCEQNLNHDAMYWYRQDPGQGLRLIYYSQIVNDFQKGDIAEGYSVSREKKESFPLTVTSAQKNPTAFYLCASRKGQGISQPQHFGDGTRLSIL.

This chain links TRBV6-5 with TRBJ1-1, with TRBD1 identical over 7 bases. V lost 2 bases and J lost 0; bases outside the gene matches: 3. Germline values: CDR1 MNHEY, CDR2 SVGAGI. CDR3 size: 15 residues. CDR3 residues: CASSYQGQMNTEAFF. For the CDR3, the DNA is TGTGCCAGCAGTTACCAGGGACAGATGAACACTGAAGCTTTCTTT.

The chain combines TRBV11-3 with TRBJ1-1; TRBD1 is a possible D gene (5 bases). Per germline, CDR1 SGHNT and CDR2 YENEEA. The CDR3 length is 14 residues. V gave up 5 bases and J gave up 3 bases, with 13 bases separating them. CDR3 residues: CASSTQGWDTEAFF. The CDR3 nucleotides are TGTGCCAGCAGCACCCAGGGATGGGACACTGAAGCTTTCTTT. Full variable domain (outside the CDR3, taken from reference TRBV11-3 and TRBJ1-1): EAGVVQSPRYKIIEKKQPVAFWCNPISGHNTLYWYLQNLGQGPELLIRYENEEAVDDSQLPKDRFSAERLKGVDSTLKIQPAELGDSAVYLCASSTQGWDTEAFFGQGTRLTVV.